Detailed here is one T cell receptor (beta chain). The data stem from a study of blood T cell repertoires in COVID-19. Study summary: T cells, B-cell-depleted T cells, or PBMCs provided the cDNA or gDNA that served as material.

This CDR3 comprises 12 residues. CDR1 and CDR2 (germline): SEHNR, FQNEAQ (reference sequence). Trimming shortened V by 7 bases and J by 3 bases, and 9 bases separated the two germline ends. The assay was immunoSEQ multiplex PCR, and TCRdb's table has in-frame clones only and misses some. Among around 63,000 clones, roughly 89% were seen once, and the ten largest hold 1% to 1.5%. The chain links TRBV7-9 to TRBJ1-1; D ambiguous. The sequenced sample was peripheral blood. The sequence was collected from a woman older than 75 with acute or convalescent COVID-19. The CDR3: CASTKPDTEAFF. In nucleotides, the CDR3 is TGTGCCAGCACCAAACCGGACACTGAAGCTTTCTTT.